These 21 T cell receptor beta chains came from one sample sequenced in a study of cytomegalovirus exposure and HLA in healthy donors. This PCR relied on a set of 60 Vbeta primers and 13 Jbeta primers. This table comes from immunoSEQ multiplex PCR, and its TCRdb copy is limited to in-frame clones, with some not included. The repertoire holds approximately 210,000 clones, with 87% as singletons. The sample consisted of PBMCs. The source is a man aged 30 to 39 in good health and CMV-seronegative.

The chain carries TRBV19 and TRBJ2-3; D possibly corresponds to TRBD2 (7 bases). Deletions cut 3 bases from V and 1 base from J, with 17 bases between. Looked up from germline, CDR1 is LNHDA and CDR2 is SQIVND (reference sequence). The CDR3 extends over 17 amino acids. CDR3: CASSMVAGAVGTDTQYF. DNA of the CDR3: TGTGCCAGTAGTATGGTCGCGGGGGCGGTGGGCACAGATACGCAGTATTTT. The full variable domain, completed using reference TRBV19 and TRBJ2-3, is DGGITQSPKYLFRKEGQNVTLSCEQNLNHDAMYWYRQDPGQGLRLIYYSQIVNDFQKGDIAEGYSVSREKKESFPLTVTSAQKNPTAFYLCASSMVAGAVGTDTQYFGPGTRLTVL.

The gene calls are TRBV28 and TRBJ2-7, with TRBD1 matching over 8 bases. V dropped 4 bases and J dropped 5; count of bases not matched to a gene: 7. This CDR3 spans 14 amino acids. Germline lookup yields CDR1 MDHEN and CDR2 SYDVKM. The CDR3 here is CASSSATGAHEQYF. CDR3 in DNA: TGTGCCAGCAGTTCCGCGACAGGGGCCCACGAGCAGTACTTC.

The chain links TRBV7-8 to TRBJ1-5; D perhaps matches TRBD1 (5 bases). V shed 3 bases and J shed 7 bases, with 19 bases lying between them. Germline V gene lookup returns CDR1 SGHVS and CDR2 FQNEAQ. There are 16 residues in the CDR3. Here the CDR3 DNA reads TGTGCCAGCAGCTTCTCAGGACGCCGGGGGGACCAGCCCCAGCATTTT. This sequence encodes CASSFSGRRGDQPQHF.

This clone was observed a few times. The CDR3 sequence: CASSVDSETQYF. The CDR3 DNA follows: TGTGCCAGCAGCGTAGACTCGGAGACCCAGTACTTC. This chain links TRBV9 with TRBJ2-5; D is ambiguous. CDR1 SGDLS and CDR2 YYNGEE come from the germline V gene. The CDR3 contains 12 residues. Trimming shortened V by 0 bases and J by 5 bases, and 5 bases separated the two germline ends.

The rearrangement joins TRBV18 to TRBJ1-5; 12 bases agree with TRBD1. The CDR3 is made up of 16 amino acids. The germline V gene has CDR1 KGHSH and CDR2 LQKENI. Losses at the gene ends were 3 bases for V and 6 bases for J; bases not matched to a gene: 6. The CDR3 sequence is CASSPGTGGGGQPQHF. DNA for the CDR3: TGTGCCAGCTCACCGGGGACAGGGGGCGGGGGTCAGCCCCAGCATTTT.

This chain joins TRBV4-3 and TRBJ1-2; maybe TRBD1 (6 bases). V was pared by 0 bases and J by 5 bases, with 13 bases between. The germline V gene encodes CDR1 LGHNA and CDR2 YSLEER. The CDR3 has 15 residues. CDR3 amino acids: CASSQERRQGYGYTF. The CDR3 region has the DNA TGCGCCAGCAGCCAAGAAAGGAGGCAGGGGTATGGCTACACCTTC.

The chain carries TRBV5-6 and TRBJ2-4; tentatively, D is TRBD1 (5 bases). The CDR3 is 16 residues long. Germline V gene sequence: CDR1 SGHDT, CDR2 YYEEEE. Trimming left V 2 bases short and J 1 base short, with 13 bases between. CDR3 loop: CASSFISAGAKNIQYF. The CDR3 region has the DNA TGTGCCAGCAGCTTCATCTCGGCAGGGGCCAAAAACATTCAGTACTTC.

The chain recombines TRBV4-2 with TRBJ2-7; D is possibly TRBD2 (5 bases). Trimming shortened V by 1 base and J by 1 base, and 5 bases separated the two germline ends. The CDR3 totals 13 residues. Germline loops: CDR1 LGHNA, CDR2 YNFKEQ. The CDR3 region is CASSQGGSYEQYF. The CDR3 DNA follows: TGTGCCAGCAGCCAAGGAGGGTCCTACGAGCAGTACTTC.

This clone was observed a single time. The rearrangement joins TRBV28 to TRBJ2-7; 7 positions agree with TRBD1. There are 15 residues in the CDR3. V trimming: 7 bases; J trimming: 2 bases; junction bases outside the gene matches: 11. Germline V gives CDR1 MDHEN, CDR2 SYDVKM. The CDR3 sequence is CASTDRDSSTYEQYF. CDR3 coding DNA: TGTGCCAGCACCGACCGGGACAGCTCAACCTACGAGCAGTACTTC.

The chain combines TRBV10-1 with TRBJ2-5; D is possibly TRBD2 (5 bases). The J call may be incorrect, as the DNA end agrees better with TRBJ2-7. The germline V gene has CDR1 WNHNN and CDR2 SYGVQD (reference sequence). The CDR3 has 15 amino acids. CDR3 sequence reads: CASSESGGFTYEQYF. CDR3 DNA sequence: TGCGCCAGCAGTGAGTCGGGCGGGTTCACCTACGAGCAGTACTTC.

The CDR3 sequence: CASSYSGGTGRNEQFF. CDR3 nucleotides: TGTGCCAGCAGTTACTCGGGCGGGACGGGGAGGAATGAGCAGTTCTTC. The chain links TRBV6-6 to TRBJ2-1, with D possibly being TRBD2 (6 bases). CDR3 length: 16 amino acids. V was shortened by 0 bases and J by 7 bases, with 16 bases between the two germline ends. The germline gives CDR1 MNHNY, CDR2 SVGAGI (reference sequence).

This sequence joins TRBV28 and TRBJ1-5; a weak D match, TRBD1 (6 bases). The germline V gene encodes CDR1 MDHEN and CDR2 SYDVKM. V gave up 11 bases and J gave up 5 bases, with 19 bases separating them. This CDR3 region has 14 residues. The CDR3 region has the DNA TGTGCCTTCCCTCCGCGTGGGGGCGATCAGCCCCAGCATTTT. Its translation: CAFPPRGGDQPQHF.

The chain couples TRBV29-1 to TRBJ1-3; no firm D call. Germline V gene sequence: CDR1 SQVTM, CDR2 ANQGSEA. Trimming took off 3 bases at V and 0 bases at J, with 6 bases between the two ends. This CDR3 region has 13 residues. CDR3 sequence (DNA): TGCAGCGTTGAGCAGGACTCTGGAAACACCATATATTTT. It translates to CSVEQDSGNTIYF.

V and J are TRBV28 and TRBJ2-1; tentatively, D is TRBD2 (6 bases). The germline V gene has CDR1 MDHEN and CDR2 SYDVKM. The germline V and J ends were trimmed by 3 bases and 2 bases, with 14 bases remaining between them. This CDR3 is built from 16 residues. The CDR3 DNA is TGTGCCAGCAGTTTTCTCGGGAGCCCCACCTACAATGAGCAGTTCTTC. Encoded protein: CASSFLGSPTYNEQFF.

The chain links TRBV28 to TRBJ1-1; 7 positions agree with TRBD1. Germline-derived CDR1 and CDR2 are MDHEN and SYDVKM. The V gene end was trimmed by 1 base and the J gene end by 4 bases; junction bases not matched to a gene: 6. The CDR3 is made up of 15 amino acids. The CDR3 DNA sequence: TGTGCCAGCAGTTTATCACGACAGGGTCGCACTGAAGCTTTCTTT. It specifies CASSLSRQGRTEAFF.

The V and J genes are TRBV23-1 and TRBJ1-5; 8 positions match TRBD1. TRBV23-1 counts as an open reading frame of uncertain function. After removal of 4 bases from V and 0 bases from J, the junction contained 11 bases not matched to a gene. The CDR3 covers 18 residues. CDR3 in DNA: TGCGCCAGCAGTCCCAAGGACAGGGTGATGCTTAGCAATCAGCCCCAGCATTTT. This gives the protein CASSPKDRVMLSNQPQHF.

V is TRBV28 and J is TRBJ1-2, with TRBD1 matching over 8 bases. The germline V gene has CDR1 MDHEN and CDR2 SYDVKM. Losses at the gene ends were 3 bases for V and 14 bases for J; bases not matched to a gene: 8. The CDR3 length is 12 residues. CDR3 protein: CASSLVRGRETF. DNA of the CDR3: TGTGCCAGCAGTTTGGTCAGGGGGCGAGAAACCTTC.

The chain recombines TRBV5-1 with TRBJ1-6, with 8 bases identical to TRBD1. This CDR3 comprises 17 residues. The V gene end was trimmed by 0 bases and the J gene end by 9 bases; junction bases not matched to a gene: 11. Germline V gives CDR1 SGHRS, CDR2 YFSETQ. The CDR3 region is CASSLAGLQGAGSPLHF. The CDR3 DNA reads TGCGCCAGCAGCTTGGCCGGCCTGCAGGGGGCAGGTTCACCCCTCCACTTT.

The chain employs TRBV12-5 and TRBJ2-5; TRBD1 agrees at 7 bases. The CDR3 contains 15 residues. The germline V gene has CDR1 LGHNT and CDR2 FRNRAP. V shed 1 base and J 4 bases; nucleotides not matched to a gene: 6. The CDR3 DNA reads as TGTGCTAGTGGTTTGGACCCAGGGGGTAGAGAGACCCAGTACTTC. Translating it yields CASGLDPGGRETQYF.

In this sample, this clone turned up a few times. The gene calls are TRBV7-9 and TRBJ2-7; 9 positions agree with TRBD1. The germline V gene encodes CDR1 SEHNR and CDR2 FQNEAQ (reference sequence). The CDR3 sequence is 14 residues long. V lost 4 bases to trimming and J lost 5 bases; unmatched junction nucleotides: 6. The CDR3 DNA is TGTGCCAGCAGCTCGGGACAGGGTGGGCACGAGCAGTACTTC. This translates into CASSSGQGGHEQYF.

The chain combines TRBV19 with TRBJ1-2; the match to TRBD1 covers 9 bases. CDR1 and CDR2 (germline): LNHDA, SQIVND (reference sequence). V gave up 9 bases and J gave up 6 bases; unmatched junction bases: 8. CDR3 length: 13 residues. The CDR3, as DNA: TGTGCCAGCTCTCCGGGACAGGGTGATGGCTACACCTTC. Translation gives CASSPGQGDGYTF.